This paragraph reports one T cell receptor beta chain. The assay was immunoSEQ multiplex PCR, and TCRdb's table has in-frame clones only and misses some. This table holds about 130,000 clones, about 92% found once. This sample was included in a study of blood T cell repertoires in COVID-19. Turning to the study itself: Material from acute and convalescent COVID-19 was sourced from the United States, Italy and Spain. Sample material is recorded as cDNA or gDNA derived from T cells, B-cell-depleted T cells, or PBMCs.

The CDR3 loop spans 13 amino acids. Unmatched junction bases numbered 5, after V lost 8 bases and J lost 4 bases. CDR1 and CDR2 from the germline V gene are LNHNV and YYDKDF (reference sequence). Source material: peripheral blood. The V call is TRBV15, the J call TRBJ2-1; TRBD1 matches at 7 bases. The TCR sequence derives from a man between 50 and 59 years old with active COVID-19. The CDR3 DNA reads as TGTGCCACCGGGACAGACCCTTACAATGAGCAGTTCTTC. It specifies CATGTDPYNEQFF.